This is a list of T cell receptor beta chains from one sample in a study of identical twins. TCRdb passed the 5' RACE reads through MiXCR, listing each CDR3 protein once. The sample consists of some 320,000 distinct CDR3 sequences, 10% to 15% of them appearing once. These records were also assigned to another study, of yellow fever vaccine responses in identical twins.

The source material was CD8+ T cells sorted from blood. The receptors were sampled from a woman aged 18-29 years in good health. Each CDR3 is given with its conserved first and last residue. D genes are given only for firm matches. Size tells how often a clone was seen (once, few, many) or the class of an expanded clone, and some rows leave it out.

v_call: TRBV5-1; clone_size: few; j_call: TRBJ2-2; d_call: -; cdr3_nt: TGCGCCACCCCCGCGGGGTCCTCCGGGGAGCTGTTTTTT; cdr3_aa: CATPAGSSGELFF
v_call: TRBV27; clone_size: many; j_call: TRBJ1-5; d_call: -; cdr3_nt: TGTGCCAGCAGTTTCGTTGGGGGTCAGCCCCAGCATTTT; cdr3_aa: CASSFVGGQPQHF
v_call: TRBV10-2; clone_size: -; j_call: TRBJ2-6; d_call: -; cdr3_nt: TGCGCCAGCAGTGAGTTGGCGCCTGGGGCCAACGTCCTGACTTTC; cdr3_aa: CASSELAPGANVLTF
v_call: TRBV2; clone_size: -; j_call: TRBJ2-2; d_call: -; cdr3_nt: TGTGCCAGCAGTTCAGACGGACCGAAGAGCGGGGAGCTGTTTTTT; cdr3_aa: CASSSDGPKSGELFF
v_call: TRBV9; clone_size: once; j_call: TRBJ1-1; d_call: TRBD1; cdr3_nt: TGTGCCAGCAGCCCCCGAGGGACAGCGAACACTGAAGCTTTCTTT; cdr3_aa: CASSPRGTANTEAFF
v_call: TRBV4-1; clone_size: many; j_call: TRBJ2-1; d_call: TRBD2; cdr3_nt: TGCGCCAGCAGCCAAGTACTAGCGGGACGGCATGAGCAGTTCTTC; cdr3_aa: CASSQVLAGRHEQFF
v_call: TRBV10-3; clone_size: -; j_call: TRBJ2-7; d_call: -; cdr3_nt: TGTGCCGGGGGCCCTGTTTCCTACGAGCAGTACTTC; cdr3_aa: CAGGPVSYEQYF
v_call: TRBV5-1; clone_size: few; j_call: TRBJ2-7; d_call: TRBD2; cdr3_nt: TGCGCCAGCAGCCCGGGACTAGCGGGAGTCCTTCTGGGGGAGCAGTACTTC; cdr3_aa: CASSPGLAGVLLGEQYF
v_call: TRBV2; clone_size: few; j_call: TRBJ2-3; d_call: -; cdr3_nt: TGTGCCAGCAGTGAAGCGCTTCTGGGAGATACGCAGTATTTT; cdr3_aa: CASSEALLGDTQYF
v_call: TRBV12-3/TRBV12-4; clone_size: -; j_call: TRBJ1-1; d_call: -; cdr3_nt: TGTGCCAGCAGTTTGACGGGGGCCGACACTGAAGCTTTCTTT; cdr3_aa: CASSLTGADTEAFF
v_call: TRBV2; clone_size: -; j_call: TRBJ2-7; d_call: -; cdr3_nt: TGTGCCAGCAGTGAAGGGCAGGCAATCTACGAGCAGTACTTC; cdr3_aa: CASSEGQAIYEQYF
v_call: TRBV4-2; clone_size: -; j_call: TRBJ2-3; d_call: TRBD1; cdr3_nt: TGTGCCAGCAGCCCCCCGAGAGGGGGCCGGGATACGCAGTATTTT; cdr3_aa: CASSPPRGGRDTQYF
v_call: TRBV4-2; clone_size: many; j_call: TRBJ2-1; d_call: TRBD2; cdr3_nt: TGTGCCAGCAGCCAAGATGTTTCAAGCGGGGCAATCAATGAGCAGTTCTTC; cdr3_aa: CASSQDVSSGAINEQFF
v_call: TRBV20-1; clone_size: -; j_call: TRBJ1-2; d_call: -; cdr3_nt: TGCAGTGCTAGAGATGCGGGGTTAGACTATGGCTACACCTTC; cdr3_aa: CSARDAGLDYGYTF
v_call: TRBV27; clone_size: few; j_call: TRBJ2-1; d_call: -; cdr3_nt: TGTGCCAGCAGTCCCGACGGGTACAATGAGCAGTTCTTC; cdr3_aa: CASSPDGYNEQFF
v_call: TRBV9; clone_size: -; j_call: TRBJ2-1; d_call: TRBD2; cdr3_nt: TGTGCCAGCAGCGTAGACTCCACTAGCGGGAGGGCCGGTGAGCAGTTCTTC; cdr3_aa: CASSVDSTSGRAGEQFF
v_call: TRBV4-1; clone_size: -; j_call: TRBJ2-7; d_call: -; cdr3_nt: TGCGCCAGCAGCCAAGCCAGGGGAAACTACGAGCAGTACTTC; cdr3_aa: CASSQARGNYEQYF
v_call: TRBV7-8; clone_size: few; j_call: TRBJ2-7; d_call: TRBD2; cdr3_nt: TGTGCCAGCAGCTTACCCCTGGGACTAGCGGGAGACTACGAGCAGTACTTC; cdr3_aa: CASSLPLGLAGDYEQYF
v_call: TRBV4-1; clone_size: many; j_call: TRBJ2-1; d_call: TRBD2; cdr3_nt: TGCGCCAGCAGCCAAGATTGGGGACTACCTAACAATGAGCAGTTCTTC; cdr3_aa: CASSQDWGLPNNEQFF
v_call: TRBV28; clone_size: -; j_call: TRBJ2-1; d_call: TRBD2; cdr3_nt: TGTGCCAGCACCTCCCGCGGGAGGAATACTGAGCAGTTCTTC; cdr3_aa: CASTSRGRNTEQFF
v_call: TRBV6-5; clone_size: few; j_call: TRBJ1-4; d_call: -; cdr3_nt: TGTGCCAGCAGTTATTTCGGGAATTACGAAAAACTGTTTTTT; cdr3_aa: CASSYFGNYEKLFF
v_call: TRBV9; clone_size: -; j_call: TRBJ2-1; d_call: -; cdr3_nt: TGTGCCAGCAGCGGGGGAGGTCCTACCTACAATGAGCAGTTCTTC; cdr3_aa: CASSGGGPTYNEQFF
v_call: TRBV4-1; clone_size: many; j_call: TRBJ2-1; d_call: -; cdr3_nt: TGCGCCAGCAGCCAAGAAGGGAGGAACAATGAGCAGTTCTTC; cdr3_aa: CASSQEGRNNEQFF
v_call: TRBV7-2; clone_size: -; j_call: TRBJ2-2; d_call: TRBD2; cdr3_nt: TGTGCCAGCAGCACCGTAGCGGGAGGGTCGCGGACCGGGGAGCTGTTTTTT; cdr3_aa: CASSTVAGGSRTGELFF
v_call: TRBV11-2; clone_size: few; j_call: TRBJ2-1; d_call: -; cdr3_nt: TGTGCCAGCAGAGACAGGGACTTTGCTTCCTACAATGAGCAGTTCTTC; cdr3_aa: CASRDRDFASYNEQFF
v_call: TRBV28; clone_size: -; j_call: TRBJ2-5; d_call: TRBD1; cdr3_nt: TGTGCCAGCAGTTTGGCCAGGGACAGGAGAGTAGAGACCCAGTACTTC; cdr3_aa: CASSLARDRRVETQYF
v_call: TRBV27; clone_size: few; j_call: TRBJ2-7; d_call: -; cdr3_nt: TGTGCCAGCAGTTCGCGCCGACTCGAGCAGTACTTC; cdr3_aa: CASSSRRLEQYF
v_call: TRBV9; clone_size: few; j_call: TRBJ2-5; d_call: TRBD1; cdr3_nt: TGTGCCAGCAGCGTATGGGGGACAGACGCCCGGGAGACCCAGTACTTC; cdr3_aa: CASSVWGTDARETQYF
v_call: TRBV6-5; clone_size: few; j_call: TRBJ2-1; d_call: TRBD2; cdr3_nt: TGTGCCAGCAGTTACTCGGATAGCGGGAATGAGCAGTTCTTC; cdr3_aa: CASSYSDSGNEQFF
v_call: TRBV29-1; clone_size: many; j_call: TRBJ2-7; d_call: TRBD2; cdr3_nt: TGCAGCGTTGGGACTAGGTTGGCGTACGAGCAGTACTTC; cdr3_aa: CSVGTRLAYEQYF
v_call: TRBV12-3/TRBV12-4; clone_size: -; j_call: TRBJ2-1; d_call: TRBD2; cdr3_nt: TGTGCCAGCACACCCGTTCTAGCGGACTTCTACAATGAGCAGTTCTTC; cdr3_aa: CASTPVLADFYNEQFF
v_call: TRBV5-1; clone_size: -; j_call: TRBJ1-1; d_call: TRBD1; cdr3_nt: TGCGCCAGCAGCTTGTACCCTGTGGACAGGGGAAACACTGAAGCTTTCTTT; cdr3_aa: CASSLYPVDRGNTEAFF
v_call: TRBV14; clone_size: -; j_call: TRBJ2-2; d_call: TRBD2; cdr3_nt: TGTGCCAGCAGCCAAGTATTTGCTAGCGGGGGGGCTGTCACCGGGGAGCTGTTTTTT; cdr3_aa: CASSQVFASGGAVTGELFF
v_call: TRBV7-9; clone_size: few; j_call: TRBJ1-6; d_call: TRBD1; cdr3_nt: TGTGCCAGCAGCCGGATCCCTACCGGGACAGGGAATTCACCCCTCCACTTT; cdr3_aa: CASSRIPTGTGNSPLHF
v_call: TRBV20-1; clone_size: few; j_call: TRBJ2-7; d_call: TRBD2; cdr3_nt: TGCAGTGCTGAGCTGGCTAGCGGGTCCGAGCAGTACTTC; cdr3_aa: CSAELASGSEQYF
v_call: TRBV12-3/TRBV12-4; clone_size: -; j_call: TRBJ2-2; d_call: -; cdr3_nt: TGTGCCAGCAGCTCCACAGGGTTCGCCGGGGAGCTGTTTTTT; cdr3_aa: CASSSTGFAGELFF
v_call: TRBV20-1; clone_size: -; j_call: TRBJ2-1; d_call: -; cdr3_nt: TGCAGCGCCGGTGAAGGAGGGAATGAGCAGTTCTTC; cdr3_aa: CSAGEGGNEQFF
v_call: TRBV11-3; clone_size: -; j_call: TRBJ2-3; d_call: TRBD2; cdr3_nt: TGTGCCAGCAGCTCCATAAGCGGGAGGGATACGCAGTATTTT; cdr3_aa: CASSSISGRDTQYF
v_call: TRBV9; clone_size: few; j_call: TRBJ2-7; d_call: TRBD2; cdr3_nt: TGTGCCAGCAGCGTAGGTGAAGCGGGAGATATCCCCGATTGGGAGCAGTACTTC; cdr3_aa: CASSVGEAGDIPDWEQYF
v_call: TRBV14; clone_size: few; j_call: TRBJ2-3; d_call: -; cdr3_nt: TGTGCCAGCAGCCATTTCTACGATAGCACAGATACGCAGTATTTT; cdr3_aa: CASSHFYDSTDTQYF
v_call: TRBV5-6; clone_size: -; j_call: TRBJ2-1; d_call: -; cdr3_nt: TGTGCCAGCAGCGACGACAGTGAGCAGTTCTTC; cdr3_aa: CASSDDSEQFF
v_call: TRBV24-1; clone_size: -; j_call: TRBJ1-2; d_call: -; cdr3_nt: TGTGCCACCAGTCAGGCACCGACAGACTATGGCTACACCTTC; cdr3_aa: CATSQAPTDYGYTF
v_call: TRBV5-1; clone_size: few; j_call: TRBJ2-5; d_call: -; cdr3_nt: TGCGCCAGCGATGGAAACCAAGAGACCCAGTACTTC; cdr3_aa: CASDGNQETQYF
v_call: TRBV18; clone_size: few; j_call: TRBJ1-5; d_call: TRBD1; cdr3_nt: TGTGCCAGCTCACTCCGGGACAGGGCACAGCCCCAGCATTTT; cdr3_aa: CASSLRDRAQPQHF
v_call: TRBV9; clone_size: -; j_call: TRBJ1-2; d_call: TRBD1; cdr3_nt: TGTGCCAGCAGCGTAGGGGCCGGGACAGGGGGCACCAATTATTATGGCTACACCTTC; cdr3_aa: CASSVGAGTGGTNYYGYTF
v_call: TRBV6-6; clone_size: -; j_call: TRBJ1-4; d_call: TRBD1; cdr3_nt: TGTGCCACGGGACAGGGGTATGAAAAACTGTTTTTT; cdr3_aa: CATGQGYEKLFF
v_call: TRBV7-9; clone_size: few; j_call: TRBJ2-2; d_call: -; cdr3_nt: TGTGCCAGCAGCCATAGCGGTACGAACACCGGGGAGCTGTTTTTT; cdr3_aa: CASSHSGTNTGELFF
v_call: TRBV28; clone_size: -; j_call: TRBJ2-7; d_call: TRBD1; cdr3_nt: TGTGCCAGCAGTTTCCGGACAGGGGCGAGGGAGCAGTACTTC; cdr3_aa: CASSFRTGAREQYF
v_call: TRBV12-3/TRBV12-4; clone_size: -; j_call: TRBJ2-1; d_call: TRBD2; cdr3_nt: TGTGCCAGCAGTTTAGAGGGGACTAGCCAGTCCTTC; cdr3_aa: CASSLEGTSQSF
v_call: TRBV2; clone_size: -; j_call: TRBJ2-1; d_call: -; cdr3_nt: TGTGCCAGCGATGGTAGGTCTAGCCAACCAAGCTCCTACAATGAGCAGTTCTTC; cdr3_aa: CASDGRSSQPSSYNEQFF
v_call: TRBV7-6; clone_size: few; j_call: TRBJ2-1; d_call: TRBD1; cdr3_nt: TGTGCCAGCAGCTTAGAACGGACAGGGGGCAGGAATGAGCAGTTCTTC; cdr3_aa: CASSLERTGGRNEQFF
v_call: TRBV7-9; clone_size: -; j_call: TRBJ2-1; d_call: -; cdr3_nt: TGTGCCAGCAGCTTAATTTTTGAGTTCTTC; cdr3_aa: CASSLIFEFF
v_call: TRBV12-3/TRBV12-4; clone_size: few; j_call: TRBJ2-3; d_call: TRBD2; cdr3_nt: TGTGCCAGCAGTTTAGGGGTAGCGGGAGGTGCAGATACGCAGTATTTT; cdr3_aa: CASSLGVAGGADTQYF
v_call: TRBV18; clone_size: -; j_call: TRBJ2-5; d_call: -; cdr3_nt: TGTGCCAGCTCACAACCGACAGTGCAAGAGACCCAGTACTTC; cdr3_aa: CASSQPTVQETQYF
v_call: TRBV12-3/TRBV12-4; clone_size: many; j_call: TRBJ2-3; d_call: -; cdr3_nt: TGTGCCAGCAGTTTGGGGGGCCTGGGTACGCAGTATTTT; cdr3_aa: CASSLGGLGTQYF
v_call: TRBV20-1; clone_size: -; j_call: TRBJ2-7; d_call: -; cdr3_nt: TGCAGTGCCAGGACATCCCTCGGGGAGCAGTACTTC; cdr3_aa: CSARTSLGEQYF
v_call: TRBV7-8; clone_size: many; j_call: TRBJ2-3; d_call: -; cdr3_nt: TGTGCCAGCAGCTTAGCCAGCCGCACAGATACGCAGTATTTT; cdr3_aa: CASSLASRTDTQYF
v_call: TRBV20-1; clone_size: few; j_call: TRBJ2-1; d_call: -; cdr3_nt: TGCAGCCCTCGGGAGCTTTCAAATGAGCAGTTCTTC; cdr3_aa: CSPRELSNEQFF
v_call: TRBV5-1; clone_size: -; j_call: TRBJ2-1; d_call: TRBD2; cdr3_nt: TGCGCCAGCAGCTCGACTAGCGCCTACAATGAGCAGTTCTTC; cdr3_aa: CASSSTSAYNEQFF
v_call: TRBV2; clone_size: -; j_call: TRBJ1-3; d_call: -; cdr3_nt: TGTGCCAGCATGAAGGGTAGAAACACCATATATTTT; cdr3_aa: CASMKGRNTIYF